This T cell receptor (beta chain) is from a study of cytomegalovirus exposure and HLA in healthy donors. Study-wide results and limits: Some V segments, including TRBV6-2 and TRBV6-3, were excluded as indistinguishable. About 87% or about 30% of the time was how often most TCR beta V segments were productive, according to an earlier analysis. Cytomegalovirus association was listed for 164 TCR beta chains. For TCR beta chains, V- and J-gene trimming was later linked to a missense DCLRE1C variant.

Between the trimmed V and J ends, which lost 0 bases and 5 bases, there was a span of 8 bases. The CDR3 totals 13 residues. Germline V gene data show CDR1 as ENHRY and CDR2 as SYGVKD. Use of 60 Vbeta and 13 Jbeta primers characterized the PCR. Profiling relied on immunoSEQ multiplex PCR, and the TCRdb table lists in-frame clones only, not all of them. This sample has tens of thousands of clones, with around 85% found just once. As to this clone: Its antigen is unknown.

This sequence was found in a man aged 18 to 29 in good health and CMV-seronegative. This chain joins TRBV10-3 and TRBJ2-7; D gene uncertain. Sequenced sample: PBMCs. The CDR3 DNA follows: TGTGCCATCAGTGAGTCTGCGCCCCACGAGCAGTACTTC. It encodes CAISESAPHEQYF.